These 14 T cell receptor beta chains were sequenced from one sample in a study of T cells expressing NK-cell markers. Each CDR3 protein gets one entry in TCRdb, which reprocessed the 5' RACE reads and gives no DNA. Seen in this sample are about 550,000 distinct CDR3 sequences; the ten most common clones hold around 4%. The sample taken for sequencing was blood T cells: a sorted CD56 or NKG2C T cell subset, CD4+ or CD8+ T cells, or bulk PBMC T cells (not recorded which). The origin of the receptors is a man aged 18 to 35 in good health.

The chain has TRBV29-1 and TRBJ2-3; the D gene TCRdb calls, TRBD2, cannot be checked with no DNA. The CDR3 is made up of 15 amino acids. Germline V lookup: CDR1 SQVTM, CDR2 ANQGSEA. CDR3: CSVAISGSGTDTQYF.

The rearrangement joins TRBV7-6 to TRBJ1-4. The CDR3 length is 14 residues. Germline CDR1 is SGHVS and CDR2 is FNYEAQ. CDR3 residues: CASSLRQPGEKLFF.

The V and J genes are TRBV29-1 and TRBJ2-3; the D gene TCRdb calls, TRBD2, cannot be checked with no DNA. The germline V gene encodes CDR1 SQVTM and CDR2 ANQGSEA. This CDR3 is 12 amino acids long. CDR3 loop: CSVEEGSGSEYF.

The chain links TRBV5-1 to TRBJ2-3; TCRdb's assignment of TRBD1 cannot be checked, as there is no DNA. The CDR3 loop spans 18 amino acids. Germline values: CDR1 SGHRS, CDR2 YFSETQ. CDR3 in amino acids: CASSFGPRDRSTTDTQYF.

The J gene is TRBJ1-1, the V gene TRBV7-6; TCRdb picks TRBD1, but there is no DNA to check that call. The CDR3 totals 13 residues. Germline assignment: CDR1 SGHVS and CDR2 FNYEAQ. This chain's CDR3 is CASSSPRDRQAFF.

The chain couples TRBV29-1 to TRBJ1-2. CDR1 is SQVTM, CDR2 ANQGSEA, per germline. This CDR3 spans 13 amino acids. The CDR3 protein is CSVSSRAAFGYTF.

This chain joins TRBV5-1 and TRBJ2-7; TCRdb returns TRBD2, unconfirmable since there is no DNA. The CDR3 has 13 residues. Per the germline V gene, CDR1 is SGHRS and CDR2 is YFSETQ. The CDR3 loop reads CASSPGLGDEQYF.

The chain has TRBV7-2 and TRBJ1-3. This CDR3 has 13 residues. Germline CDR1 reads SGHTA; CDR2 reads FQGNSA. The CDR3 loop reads CASSLSWGNTIYF.

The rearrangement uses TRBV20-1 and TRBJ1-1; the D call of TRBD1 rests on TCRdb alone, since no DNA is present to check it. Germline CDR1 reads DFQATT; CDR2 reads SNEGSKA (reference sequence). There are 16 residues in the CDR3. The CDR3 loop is CSARAGQGSTNTEAFF.

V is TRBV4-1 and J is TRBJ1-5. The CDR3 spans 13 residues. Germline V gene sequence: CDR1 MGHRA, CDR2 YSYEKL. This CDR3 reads CASSQEPNQPQHF.

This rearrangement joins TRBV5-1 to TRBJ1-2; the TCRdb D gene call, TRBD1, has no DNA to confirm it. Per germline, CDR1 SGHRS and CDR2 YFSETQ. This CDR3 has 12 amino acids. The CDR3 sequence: CASSATGVGYTF.

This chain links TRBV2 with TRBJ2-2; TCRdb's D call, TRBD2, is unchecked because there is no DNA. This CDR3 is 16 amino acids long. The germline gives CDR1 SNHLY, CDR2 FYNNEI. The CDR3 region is CATASGALMNTGELFF.

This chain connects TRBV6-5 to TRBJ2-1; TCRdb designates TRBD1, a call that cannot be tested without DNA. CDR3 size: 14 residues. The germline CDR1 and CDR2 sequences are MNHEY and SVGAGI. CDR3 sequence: CASSYGRDFDEQFF.

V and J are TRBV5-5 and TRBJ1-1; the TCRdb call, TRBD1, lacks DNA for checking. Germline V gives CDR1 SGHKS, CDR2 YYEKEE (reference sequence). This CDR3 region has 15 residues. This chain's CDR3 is CASTLSWGASTEAFF.